This T cell receptor delta chain was profiled in a study of γδ T cells in repeated Plasmodium falciparum infection. Flow sorting of PBMC yielded separate Vgamma9/Vdelta2+ and Vdelta2-negative gammadelta T cell populations for bulk repertoire analysis. TCRdb applied CATT to the multiplex PCR reads for clone calling. Among under 60,000 delta-chain clones listed, 1.6% were seen once. Of note for this clone: A single base is all that separates this from a far larger clone, so a read error is likely. Other DNA sequences within the sample encode an identical CDR3.

Trimming took 3 bases from V and 0 from J, leaving 35 bases between them. The CDR3 is 21 residues long. Germline loops: CDR1 TVYSNPD, CDR2 GDNSRS (reference sequence). The genes are TRDV3 and TRDJ1; TRDD3 might be the D (9 bases). Specimen: gamma-delta T cells from blood. The sequence came from a pool of human donors (malaria-infected and uninfected, not separated). CDR3 sequence: CAFTHFLLGLTGDTYTDKLIF. For the CDR3, the DNA is TGTGCCTTCACCCACTTCCTACTCGGCTTAACGGGGGATACCTACACCGATAAACTCATCTTT.